The clone carrying this T cell receptor beta chain has a handful of counts. The target antigen is unknown. Germline values: CDR1 MNHNY, CDR2 SVGAGI (reference sequence). V lost 5 bases, J lost 2 bases, and 8 bases stayed unmatched. CDR3 length equals 16 residues. The time point denotes: cycle 4 day 1 (C4D1), after more than 5 weeks of nivolumab. Every patient had relapsed following autologous stem cell transplantation, and cohorts differed in brentuximab vedotin exposure. This sample was taken from a study of PD-1 blockade in classical Hodgkin lymphoma. Background on the study: Nivolumab was given intravenously to patients at 3 mg/kg every 2 weeks. Findings and caveats of the study: Whoever responded completely had baseline diversity much like that seen in newly diagnosed patients. Newly diagnosed patients were said to have less baseline TCR diversity than healthy donors did.

The assay was immunoSEQ multiplex PCR, and TCRdb's table has in-frame clones only and misses some. The repertoire holds around 40,000 clones, around four fifths seen once, with roughly 9.8% in the top ten. Sequences were derived from peripheral blood mononuclear cells (PBMCs), sampled before the fourth cycle of nivolumab. This clonotype was obtained from a human donor with classical Hodgkin lymphoma. The V call is TRBV6-6, the J call TRBJ2-7, with TRBD2 matching over 11 bases. CDR3 bases: TGTGCCAGCAGTACCCGGACTAGCGGGTTTGCCTACGAGCAGTACTTC. This encodes CASSTRTSGFAYEQYF.